The 12 T cell receptor beta chains in this list originate from one sample, sequenced in a study of blood T cell repertoires in COVID-19. Produced via immunoSEQ multiplex PCR; TCRdb's table is partial and in-frame only. This table has fewer than 350,000 clones, about 82% appearing once. Sequenced input: peripheral blood. The receptor set was obtained from a woman aged 45-65 years with active or convalescent COVID-19.

This clone turned up a few times. The DNA for the CDR3 is TGTGCCAGCAGCTCCAAATCCCCTCCGTTGGACAGGGGGTTGAACGAGCAGTACTTC. Translated: CASSSKSPPLDRGLNEQYF. The V and J genes are TRBV5-4 and TRBJ2-7; 10 bases are a match to TRBD1. CDR1 and CDR2 from the germline V gene are SGHNT and YYREEE (reference sequence). This CDR3 has 19 amino acids. The trim removed 3 bases at V and 5 bases at J, leaving 20 bases unmatched.

V gene TRBV23-1 combines with J gene TRBJ1-5; TRBD1 aligns across 11 bases. TRBV23-1 belongs to the ORF category, with a function that is uncertain. The trim removed 2 bases at V and 3 bases at J, leaving 3 bases unmatched. The CDR3 is 16 amino acids. The CDR3 here is CASSQGDRGDNQPQHF. As DNA, the CDR3 is TGCGCCAGCAGTCAAGGGGACAGGGGGGACAATCAGCCCCAGCATTTT.

This clone is a singleton in its sample. V is TRBV19 and J is TRBJ2-1, with TRBD2 matching over 10 bases. V lost 4 bases and J lost 0; bases outside the gene matches: 12. CDR1 and CDR2 (germline): LNHDA, SQIVND (reference sequence). This CDR3 is built from 19 residues. CDR3 amino acids: CASSTTSGIGLVSYNEQFF. For the CDR3, the DNA is TGTGCCAGTAGTACCACTAGCGGGATAGGCTTGGTCTCCTACAATGAGCAGTTCTTC.

The J gene is TRBJ1-2, the V gene TRBV11-2, with TRBD1 matching 8 bases. Germline assignment: CDR1 SGHAT and CDR2 FQNNGV. The CDR3 spans 13 residues. V shed 5 bases, J shed 5 bases, and the junction held 4 bases outside the gene matches. The CDR3 DNA sequence: TGTGCCAGCAGCCCGGGACAGGAATATGGCTACACCTTC. Translation: CASSPGQEYGYTF.

This chain links TRBV2 with TRBJ2-6; 7 bases agree with TRBD1. The V gene's germline CDR1 is SNHLY and CDR2 FYNNEI. The length of the CDR3 is 18 residues. The V and J ends lost 2 bases and 0 bases, in that order; junction bases with no gene match: 7. CDR3 sequence (DNA): TGTGCCAGCAGTGAAAGGGGCCCAGGGGGCTCTGGGGCCAACGTCCTGACTTTC. It yields the protein CASSERGPGGSGANVLTF.

The CDR3 is CASSLIGGPSTPYEQYF. The CDR3 DNA follows: TGTGCCAGCAGCTTAATTGGAGGGCCCTCAACTCCCTACGAGCAGTACTTC. The chain is built from TRBV7-2 and TRBJ2-7, with a tentative D call TRBD2 (6 bases). Trimming stripped 2 bases from V and 2 bases from J, with 19 bases between. From germline, CDR1 is SGHTA and CDR2 FQGNSA. This CDR3 contains 17 residues.

The rearrangement joins TRBV30 to TRBJ1-1; TRBD1 is a possible D gene (5 bases). The CDR3 is 16 amino acids. Germline V gene data show CDR1 as GTSNPN and CDR2 as SVGIG (reference sequence). Between the trimmed V and J ends, which lost 2 bases and 0 bases, there was a span of 16 bases. The chain's CDR3 is CAWSKGRGTMNTEAFF. CDR3 sequence (DNA): TGTGCCTGGAGTAAGGGGCGAGGTACTATGAACACTGAAGCTTTCTTT.

The rearrangement joins TRBV19 to TRBJ1-4; a weak D match, TRBD1 (5 bases). There are 16 residues in the CDR3. Trimming took 5 bases from V and 1 from J, leaving 14 bases between them. Germline assignment: CDR1 LNHDA and CDR2 SQIVND (reference sequence). The CDR3 region is CASSPPRQGTNEKLFF. Written as DNA, the CDR3 is TGTGCCAGTAGTCCACCCCGGCAGGGAACTAATGAAAAACTGTTTTTT.

The chain recombines TRBV7-9 with TRBJ1-2; D not resolved. The CDR3 length is 14 residues. Germline V gives CDR1 SEHNR, CDR2 FQNEAQ (reference sequence). V lost 1 base to trimming and J lost 4 bases, with 10 bases between them. The CDR3 spells CASSLDVAIYGYTF. CDR3 sequence (DNA): TGTGCCAGCAGCTTAGATGTAGCTATCTATGGCTACACCTTC.

The rearrangement links TRBV7-8 to TRBJ2-7; a possible D gene is TRBD2 (5 bases). Germline CDR1 is SGHVS and CDR2 is FQNEAQ. This CDR3 contains 16 residues. The germline V and J ends were trimmed by 5 bases and 2 bases, with 19 bases remaining between them. The CDR3 nucleotides are TGTGCCAGCAGCCCCGCCCACCAGCGGAGAGCCTACGAGCAGTACTTC. It is translated as CASSPAHQRRAYEQYF.

In regard to this clone: Other DNA sequences in this sample translate to the same CDR3. The V gene is TRBV5-4, the J gene TRBJ2-3, with D perhaps matching TRBD1 (6 bases). The CDR3 covers 14 residues. V lost 0 bases and J lost 5, with 10 bases in between. CDR1 and CDR2 (germline): SGHNT, YYREEE (reference sequence). The CDR3 sequence is CASSLGLRGDTQYF. CDR3 nucleotides: TGTGCCAGCAGCTTGGGACTCAGGGGAGATACGCAGTATTTT.

The V call is TRBV27, the J call TRBJ2-7, with TRBD1 as a possible D gene (6 bases). The CDR3 is made up of 15 amino acids. Germline loops: CDR1 MNHEY, CDR2 SMNVEV (reference sequence). The V gene lost 5 bases and the J gene lost 2 bases, with 16 bases spanning the gap. For the CDR3, the DNA is TGTGCCAGCAGTCGCCTCGGGACAACTACCTACGAGCAGTACTTC. Translated: CASSRLGTTTYEQYF.